Listed here are 32 T cell receptor beta chains from one sample, sequenced in a study of blood T cell repertoires in COVID-19. Profiling relied on immunoSEQ multiplex PCR, and the TCRdb table lists in-frame clones only, not all of them. This table has approximately 50,000 clones, about nine tenths appearing once. Sample: peripheral blood. All receptors come from a human donor in a cohort sampled during active COVID-19.

This chain uses TRBV5-1 with TRBJ2-7; 9 nucleotides line up with TRBD2. CDR3 length equals 17 residues. J lost 6 bases, V lost 5 bases, and 18 bases had no gene match. The germline V gene encodes CDR1 SGHRS and CDR2 YFSETQ. CDR3 protein: CASRKGGSGSLSGEQYF. The CDR3 DNA sequence: TGCGCCAGCAGAAAAGGTGGTAGCGGGAGTCTGTCGGGCGAGCAGTACTTC.

This clone was seen a handful of times. This chain joins TRBV5-1 and TRBJ1-1; D unresolved. The length of the CDR3 is 13 residues. V was pared by 5 bases and J by 1 base, with 9 bases between. CDR1 SGHRS and CDR2 YFSETQ come from the germline V gene. CDR3 region: CASRRRENTEAFF. CDR3 DNA sequence: TGCGCCAGCAGACGAAGAGAGAACACTGAAGCTTTCTTT.

The rearrangement uses TRBV7-2 and TRBJ2-7, with D possibly matching TRBD2 (6 bases). The CDR3 runs 15 residues. Germline assignment: CDR1 SGHTA and CDR2 FQGNSA. Trimming cost V 1 base and J 5 bases, with 15 bases left between them. The CDR3 loop is CASSLGRGAQNEQYF. The CDR3 nucleotides are TGTGCCAGCAGCTTAGGACGCGGGGCACAGAACGAGCAGTACTTC.

This clone has just one count. The J gene is TRBJ2-2, the V gene TRBV9; the match to TRBD2 covers 10 bases. CDR3 length: 18 residues. CDR1 is SGDLS and CDR2 is YYNGEE in the germline V gene. V was pared by 0 bases and J by 6 bases, with 11 bases of the junction left unmatched. CDR3 nucleotide sequence: TGTGCCAGCAGCGTAGGGGGGTCTAGCGGGAGTTTTGCCGGGGAGCTGTTTTTT. Protein: CASSVGGSSGSFAGELFF.

This chain connects TRBV19 to TRBJ1-2; possibly TRBD1 for D (6 bases). The ends were cut back, 7 bases at V and 4 bases at J, with 10 bases in the middle. The CDR3 loop spans 12 amino acids. Looked up from germline, CDR1 is LNHDA and CDR2 is SQIVND (reference sequence). Written as DNA, the CDR3 is TGTGCCAGTACTACAGGGTCCTATGGCTACACCTTC. Amino acids: CASTTGSYGYTF.

This chain connects TRBV3-1 (or the pseudogene TRBV3-2) to TRBJ1-6; D is unclear. The CDR3 sequence is 15 residues long. CDR1 is LGHDT, CDR2 YNNKEL, per germline (reference sequence). The V gene lost 1 base and the J gene lost 7 bases, with 11 bases spanning the gap. CDR3 nucleotide sequence: TGTGCCAGCAGCCAAGTCGGGGTCACGAATTCACCCCTCCACTTT. Translation gives CASSQVGVTNSPLHF.

V gene TRBV6-2 or TRBV6-3 combines with J gene TRBJ2-5; 7 bases match TRBD1. Per the germline V gene, CDR1 is MNHEY and CDR2 is SVGEGT. The J segment lost 5 bases and the V segment lost 5 bases, leaving 8 bases of the junction unmatched. This CDR3 is built from 14 residues. This CDR3 reads CASSLRGFWETQYF. In nucleotides, the CDR3 is TGTGCCAGCAGTCTCAGGGGGTTCTGGGAGACCCAGTACTTC.

This chain connects TRBV29-1 to TRBJ2-1; possible D gene TRBD1, 6 bases. The germline CDR1 and CDR2 sequences are SQVTM and ANQGSEA. The CDR3 runs to 13 residues. V shed 4 bases and J shed 7 bases, with 14 bases lying between them. The CDR3, as DNA: TGCAGCGTTGTTGGGGGCCTGGGGAATGAGCAGTTCTTC. It specifies CSVVGGLGNEQFF.

The chain employs TRBV5-1 and TRBJ2-7; TRBD1 agrees at 7 bases. Per germline, CDR1 SGHRS and CDR2 YFSETQ. V lost 4 bases to trimming and J lost 4 bases; unmatched junction nucleotides: 8. This CDR3 spans 14 amino acids. In DNA form, the CDR3 reads TGCGCCAGCAGCATGGGACAGAGCTCATACGAGCAGTACTTC. Protein: CASSMGQSSYEQYF.

This CDR3 reads CASSYRDRGWYEQYF. Written as DNA, the CDR3 is TGTGCCAGCAGCTACAGGGACAGGGGGTGGTACGAGCAGTACTTC. The chain recombines TRBV5-7 with TRBJ2-7, with 11 bases aligning to TRBD1. TRBV5-7 is designated an ORF whose function remains uncertain. Unmatched junction bases numbered 6, after V lost 3 bases and J lost 4 bases. The CDR3 totals 15 residues.

The chain combines TRBV29-1 with TRBJ2-1; 12 positions match TRBD2. Trimming removed 6 bases from V and 3 bases from J; junction bases left unmatched: 6. Looked up from germline, CDR1 is SQVTM and CDR2 is ANQGSEA. This CDR3 region has 15 residues. The CDR3 region has the DNA TGCAGCGTAGACCGGACTAGCGGGGTCTACAATGAGCAGTTCTTC. This codes for CSVDRTSGVYNEQFF.

The chain has TRBV28 and TRBJ2-7; 9 nucleotides match TRBD1. The CDR3 runs to 14 residues. Per the germline V gene, CDR1 is MDHEN and CDR2 is SYDVKM. With V trimmed by 6 bases and J by 4 bases, 7 bases remained unmatched. This CDR3 reads CASRIPGQGYEQYF. In DNA, the CDR3 is TGTGCCAGCAGAATTCCGGGACAGGGTTACGAGCAGTACTTC.

This chain connects TRBV19 to TRBJ2-2; TRBD2 is a possible D gene (6 bases). Germline V CDR1 and CDR2: LNHDA, SQIVND (reference sequence). V dropped 3 bases and J dropped 5 bases, with 22 bases sitting between them. The CDR3 is made up of 18 amino acids. CDR3 amino acids: CASSITRTTSRGTGELFF. CDR3 bases: TGTGCCAGTAGTATTACGAGGACCACTAGTCGGGGGACCGGGGAGCTGTTTTTT.

The chain is built from TRBV7-6 and TRBJ2-7; 10 positions agree with TRBD1. The length of the CDR3 is 15 residues. Germline V gene data show CDR1 as SGHVS and CDR2 as FNYEAQ. The ends lost 1 base at V and 2 bases at J; junction bases unmatched: 2. Here the CDR3 reads CASSLGQGAPYEQYF. CDR3 bases: TGTGCCAGCAGCTTAGGACAGGGGGCCCCCTACGAGCAGTACTTC. The variable domain in full, completed from reference TRBV7-6 and TRBJ2-7, reads GAGVSQSPRYKVTKRGQDVALRCDPISGHVSLYWYRQALGQGPEFLTYFNYEAQQDKSGLPNDRFSAERPEGSISTLTIQRTEQRDSAMYRCASSLGQGAPYEQYFGPGTRLTVT.

The J gene is TRBJ2-1, the V gene TRBV23-1; weak D call: TRBD1 (5 bases). TRBV23-1 is marked as an open reading frame, function uncertain. V shed 4 bases and J shed 16 bases, with 29 bases lying between them. The CDR3 sequence is 16 residues long. Here the CDR3 reads CASSPTTSPFSGPDFF. CDR3 nucleotides: TGCGCCAGCAGTCCTACAACCAGTCCCTTCTCAGGGCCGGATTTCTTC.

The J gene is TRBJ1-5, the V gene TRBV2; 7 bases fit TRBD1. This CDR3 spans 14 amino acids. Trimming cost V 6 bases and J 6 bases; bases outside gene matches: 8. Germline CDR1 and CDR2: SNHLY and FYNNEI. This CDR3 reads CASSPEGARQPQHF. The CDR3 DNA sequence: TGTGCCAGCAGCCCCGAGGGGGCTCGTCAGCCCCAGCATTTT.

This rearrangement joins TRBV6-5 to TRBJ2-3; TRBD2 matches at 7 bases. The V segment lost 2 bases and the J segment 6 bases; nucleotides outside the gene matches: 8. Germline V gene sequence: CDR1 MNHEY, CDR2 SVGAGI. The CDR3 runs to 15 residues. This CDR3 is CASSYRPGTTDTQYF. CDR3 DNA sequence: TGTGCCAGCAGTTACCGACCCGGGACTACGGATACGCAGTATTTT.

The chain combines TRBV11-2 with TRBJ2-7; maybe TRBD1 (6 bases). The CDR3 has 15 residues. V dropped 5 bases and J dropped 6 bases, with 20 bases sitting between them. Germline V gene lookup returns CDR1 SGHAT and CDR2 FQNNGV. DNA for the CDR3: TGTGCCAGCAGCCACCGCCGGGACAACCTAGGCGAGCAGTACTTC. Protein sequence: CASSHRRDNLGEQYF.

The chain uses TRBV28 and TRBJ2-1, with TRBD1 matching 8 bases. CDR1 is MDHEN and CDR2 is SYDVKM in the germline V gene. The CDR3 spans 15 residues. The V and J ends lost 5 bases and 5 bases, in that order; junction bases with no gene match: 8. The chain's CDR3 is CASSPDRATDNEQFF. The CDR3 DNA reads as TGTGCCAGCAGTCCGGACAGGGCAACTGACAATGAGCAGTTCTTC.

The chain employs TRBV12-1 and TRBJ2-7; the table's D call of TRBD2 was not tested on the DNA. TRBV12-1 is recorded as a pseudogene. The CDR3 runs 13 residues. In DNA form, the CDR3 reads TGTGCCAGCAGCTTTGCCTGTCCCTACGAGCAGTACTTC. As protein: CASSFACPYEQYF.

This chain links TRBV18 with TRBJ2-3; possible D gene TRBD2, 6 bases. This CDR3 has 15 amino acids. Germline V gene data show CDR1 as KGHSH and CDR2 as LQKENI. With 3 bases removed from V and 5 bases from J, the gap between germline ends came to 15 bases. CDR3 coding DNA: TGTGCCAGCTCACCTGGAAGCGGGCGGGGAGATACGCAGTATTTT. This encodes CASSPGSGRGDTQYF.

This clone was found once. The chain has TRBV2 and TRBJ2-4, with TRBD2 matching 8 bases. V lost 4 bases, J lost 8 bases, and 10 bases stayed unmatched. Germline lookup yields CDR1 SNHLY and CDR2 FYNNEI. This CDR3 comprises 15 residues. The CDR3 region is CASSAPSSGSYIQYF. DNA for the CDR3: TGTGCCAGCAGTGCCCCCTCGAGCGGGAGTTACATTCAGTACTTC.

The chain links TRBV2 to TRBJ2-7; TRBD1 aligns across 10 bases. The CDR3 contains 15 residues. Germline V gene sequence: CDR1 SNHLY, CDR2 FYNNEI. V was pared by 7 bases and J by 6 bases, with 12 bases of the junction left unmatched. The CDR3 sequence is CASTDLPGTGAEQYF. As DNA, the CDR3 is TGTGCCAGCACTGACCTCCCCGGGACAGGGGCCGAGCAGTACTTC.

The chain combines TRBV6-5 with TRBJ2-5; 7 bases match TRBD1. The V and J ends lost 0 bases and 0 bases, in that order; junction bases with no gene match: 4. There are 16 residues in the CDR3. In germline, CDR1 is MNHEY, CDR2 SVGAGI. Here the CDR3 reads CASSYSTGHHQETQYF. The CDR3 DNA sequence: TGTGCCAGCAGTTACTCGACAGGGCATCACCAAGAGACCCAGTACTTC.

The chain recombines TRBV6-6 with TRBJ2-3; TRBD2 agrees at 11 bases. Per germline, CDR1 MNHNY and CDR2 SVGAGI (reference sequence). Unmatched junction bases numbered 6, after V lost 4 bases and J lost 3 bases. The CDR3 is 16 residues long. The CDR3, as DNA: TGTGCCAGCAGTTCCTCACTAGCGGGAGCAACAGATACGCAGTATTTT. This codes for CASSSSLAGATDTQYF.

Concerning this clone: Its ends do not fully match the called genes, so a read error is possible. This chain connects TRBV7-2 to TRBJ1-2, with D hard to call. Germline CDR1 is SGHTA and CDR2 is FQGNSA. This CDR3 region has 14 residues. The CDR3 region has the DNA TGTGCCAGCAGCCTAGCGGGAGGGAACTATGGCTACACCTTC. Translation: CASSLAGGNYGYTF.

This clone appeared a few times. The chain joins TRBV28 to TRBJ1-1; the D is unclear. Germline V lookup: CDR1 MDHEN, CDR2 SYDVKM. CDR3 size: 17 residues. V lost 6 bases and J lost 1, with 21 bases in between. The CDR3 protein is CASSWGGMGSWNTEAFF. The CDR3 nucleotides are TGTGCCAGCAGCTGGGGAGGGATGGGATCATGGAACACTGAAGCTTTCTTT.

The rearrangement links TRBV18 to TRBJ1-4; weak D call: TRBD1 (5 bases). With 6 bases removed from V and 0 bases from J, the gap between germline ends came to 26 bases. This CDR3 contains 20 residues. Germline loops: CDR1 KGHSH, CDR2 LQKENI. The CDR3 DNA follows: TGTGCCAGCTCCCGCAACCCGAAGAGAGACAGCAGGACAACTAATGAAAAACTGTTTTTT. Protein: CASSRNPKRDSRTTNEKLFF.

This chain uses TRBV7-9 with TRBJ2-1, with a weak D call TRBD1 (6 bases). CDR3 length: 16 residues. CDR1 and CDR2 from the germline V gene are SEHNR and FQNEAQ (reference sequence). V was shortened by 5 bases and J by 5 bases, with 19 bases between the two germline ends. The CDR3 is CASSQLIWGQNNEQFF. CDR3 DNA: TGTGCCAGCAGCCAACTGATCTGGGGGCAAAACAATGAGCAGTTCTTC. The complete variable domain, with remaining parts taken from reference TRBV7-9 and TRBJ2-1, reads DTGVSQNPRHKITKRGQNVTFRCDPISEHNRLYWYRQTLGQGPEFLTYFQNEAQLEKSRLLSDRFSAERPKGSFSTLEIQRTEQGDSAMYLCASSQLIWGQNNEQFFGPGTRLTVL.

V and J are TRBV10-3 and TRBJ2-3, with 8 bases lining up with TRBD2. CDR1 is ENHRY, CDR2 SYGVKD, per germline. Unmatched junction bases numbered 10, after V lost 8 bases and J lost 3 bases. This CDR3 comprises 15 residues. The CDR3 DNA is TGTGCCATCGGGGAAGGGGCTAGCGGGACAGATACGCAGTATTTT. Its translation: CAIGEGASGTDTQYF.

The chain has TRBV4-3 and TRBJ2-1; 15 positions agree with TRBD2. Germline CDR1 reads LGHNA; CDR2 reads YSLEER. J was trimmed by 8 bases and V by 0 bases; bases with no gene match: 20. The length of the CDR3 is 22 residues. The CDR3 region has the DNA TGCGCCAGCAGCCAAGACCCATGGGGACTAGCGGGAGGTGGGCAATTTTTCGATGAGCAGTTCTTC. As protein: CASSQDPWGLAGGGQFFDEQFF.

The chain is built from TRBV9 and TRBJ2-4; 8 bases map to TRBD2. J gave up 2 bases and V 4 bases, and 8 bases lay outside the gene matches. This CDR3 region has 16 residues. Germline values: CDR1 SGDLS, CDR2 YYNGEE. The CDR3 DNA reads TGTGCCAGCAGCAGGAGCGGGAGTCATTCCAAAAACATTCAGTACTTC. This codes for CASSRSGSHSKNIQYF.